Listed below are T cell receptor beta chains from one sample, sequenced in a study of T-cell reconstitution after alpha-beta-depleted transplantation in children. TCRdb recomputed calls from the PCR reads with MiXCR, one row per CDR3 protein. This repertoire shows roughly 790,000 distinct CDR3 sequences, roughly 15% found once; its top ten account for roughly 5%. Specimen: PBMCs, mostly from graft donor cells, collected 360 days after TCRalphabeta/CD19-depleted stem cell transplant. All receptors derive from a male patient between 5 and 17 years old who had a stem cell transplant for acute lymphoblastic leukemia, so the T cells may come from the graft donor. CDR3s include the opening cysteine and the closing phenylalanine or tryptophan. Each record gives: CDR3 protein, CDR3 DNA, V gene, J gene, D gene, clone size. The D gene is left open where the match is weak. Clone size is shown for a subset of rows, as once, few, many or a class of expanded clone.

CASSLVEQFF,TGTGCCAGCAGCTTAGTTGAGCAGTTCTTC,TRBV7-9,TRBJ2-1,NA,many
CSVERDTSYEQYF,TGCAGCGTTGAAAGGGACACCTCCTACGAGCAGTACTTC,TRBV29-1,TRBJ2-7,NA,many
CASSLPRGERSLNEQFF,TGTGCCAGCAGCCTCCCGCGGGGGGAGCGAAGTTTGAATGAGCAGTTCTTC,TRBV9,TRBJ2-1,TRBD2,few
CASSLISGEGGPYNEQFF,TGTGCCAGCAGCTTAATATCTGGGGAGGGAGGGCCCTACAATGAGCAGTTCTTC,TRBV7-3,TRBJ2-1,TRBD2,many
CASSKGQPAYNEQFF,TGTGCCAGCAGTAAAGGACAGCCCGCCTACAATGAGCAGTTCTTC,TRBV6-1,TRBJ2-1,NA,NA
CASNGGRGTDTQYF,TGTGCCAGCAATGGCGGGAGAGGCACAGATACGCAGTATTTT,TRBV27,TRBJ2-3,TRBD2,NA
CSAEGEFGNTIYF,TGCAGCGCGGAGGGGGAATTTGGAAACACCATATATTTT,TRBV29-1,TRBJ1-3,NA,many
CATSDSSGRHTGELFF,TGTGCCACCAGTGACTCTAGCGGGAGACACACCGGGGAGCTGTTTTTT,TRBV24-1,TRBJ2-2,TRBD2,many
CASIRANEQYF,TGTGCCAGCATTAGGGCCAACGAGCAGTACTTC,TRBV6-6,TRBJ2-7,NA,few
CASSLIPQNTGNTIYF,TGCGCCAGCAGCTTGATCCCCCAGAATACTGGAAACACCATATATTTT,TRBV5-1,TRBJ1-3,NA,many
CSVVIPRGWQFF,TGCAGCGTTGTGATCCCCCGCGGGTGGCAGTTCTTC,TRBV29-1,TRBJ2-1,NA,many
CASSLASGLAHYEQYF,TGCGCCAGCAGCTTGGCCTCGGGGCTAGCGCACTACGAGCAGTACTTC,TRBV5-1,TRBJ2-7,NA,NA
CASSHTGVYEQYF,TGTGCCAGCAGCCACACAGGGGTCTACGAGCAGTACTTC,TRBV7-9,TRBJ2-7,TRBD1,few
CASRRRTSSTDTQYF,TGTGCCAGCAGGAGACGGACTTCTAGCACAGATACGCAGTATTTT,TRBV12-3/TRBV12-4,TRBJ2-3,NA,NA
CASSPGQGFSGANVLTF,TGCGCCAGCAGCCCTGGACAGGGCTTTTCTGGGGCCAACGTCCTGACTTTC,TRBV5-1,TRBJ2-6,TRBD1,few
CAWTPRTSGRIDEQFF,TGTGCCTGGACCCCCAGGACTAGCGGGAGAATCGATGAGCAGTTCTTC,TRBV30,TRBJ2-1,TRBD2,NA
CASTQGGSSLRTGELFF,TGTGCCAGCACCCAAGGGGGGTCTAGCCTTCGCACCGGGGAGCTGTTTTTT,TRBV2,TRBJ2-2,NA,NA
CATSRDPNRDTWASYEQYF,TGTGCCACCAGCAGAGATCCAAACAGGGACACCTGGGCGTCCTACGAGCAGTACTTC,TRBV15,TRBJ2-7,NA,NA
CASSQKEGSNTGELFF,TGCGCCAGCAGTCAAAAGGAGGGGTCGAACACCGGGGAGCTGTTTTTT,TRBV23-1,TRBJ2-2,NA,NA
CASSSWGQGYNEQFF,TGTGCCAGCAGTTCCTGGGGACAGGGGTACAATGAGCAGTTCTTC,TRBV12-3/TRBV12-4,TRBJ2-1,TRBD1,many
CASSFGALAGSWTDTQYF,TGTGCCAGCAGTTTTGGGGCCCTCGCAGGGAGTTGGACAGATACGCAGTATTTT,TRBV28,TRBJ2-3,NA,few
CASSKREGTDTQYF,TGTGCCAGCAGTAAGCGGGAAGGCACAGATACGCAGTATTTT,TRBV2,TRBJ2-3,TRBD2,NA
CAFCLGRRTSRGPYEQYF,TGTGCCTTCTGTTTAGGACGGAGGACTAGCCGAGGTCCCTACGAGCAGTACTTC,TRBV3-1,TRBJ2-7,TRBD2,once
CASSPQPATGPGELFF,TGTGCCAGCTCACCGCAACCCGCTACAGGACCCGGGGAGCTGTTTTTT,TRBV18,TRBJ2-2,NA,NA
CSVDGAISYNEQFF,TGCAGCGTGGACGGGGCCATCTCCTACAATGAGCAGTTCTTC,TRBV29-1,TRBJ2-1,NA,NA
CATSPYEGGYTF,TGTGCCACCAGCCCTTACGAGGGTGGCTACACCTTC,TRBV15,TRBJ1-2,NA,NA
CASSQAPSGRAVPSQYF,TGCGCCAGCAGCCAAGCCCCCAGCGGGAGGGCTGTTCCCTCGCAGTACTTC,TRBV4-1,TRBJ2-7,TRBD2,NA
CASSLSLGPYEQYF,TGTGCCAGCAGCTTGTCTCTCGGTCCTTACGAGCAGTACTTC,TRBV7-9,TRBJ2-7,NA,many
CASSFTGLDEKLFF,TGCGCCAGCAGCTTTACAGGTCTCGATGAAAAACTGTTTTTT,TRBV5-1,TRBJ1-4,NA,few
CASSRRGVGGANVLTF,TGTGCCAGCAGCCGTCGAGGGGTTGGTGGGGCCAACGTCCTGACTTTC,TRBV7-2,TRBJ2-6,NA,NA
CASTQRLAGGDEQFF,TGTGCCAGCACCCAGCGGCTAGCGGGAGGCGATGAGCAGTTCTTC,TRBV2,TRBJ2-1,TRBD2,many
CATSRVLRGGSYNEQFF,TGTGCCACCAGCAGAGTCCTGAGGGGCGGGAGTTACAATGAGCAGTTCTTC,TRBV15,TRBJ2-1,TRBD2,NA
CSVPVGAGYRVSGTTQFF,TGCAGCGTGCCCGTTGGGGCAGGCTATAGGGTATCGGGTACGACGCAGTTCTTC,TRBV29-1,TRBJ2-1,NA,few